A selection of T cell receptor beta chains follows, all from one sample in a study of Siglec-9 on CD8 T cells in melanoma. Measured with immunoSEQ multiplex PCR; TCRdb has only the in-frame clones, and not every one. The sample lists 25,000 to 30,000 clones, 75% to 90% occurring once. The specimen was Siglec-9- CD8+ T cells sorted from blood. The receptors were sampled from a human donor in good health. Both conserved end residues are part of each CDR3. Fields, in order: J gene, clone size, D gene, V gene, CDR3 protein, CDR3 DNA. A D gene is named only where the DNA matches it firmly. Size is omitted from some rows. Given values are once, few, many or a class for expanded clones.

j_gene: TRBJ2-1
abundance: .
d_gene: TRBD1
v_gene: TRBV15
CDR3aa: CATSRGTGGINEQFF
CDR3nt: TGTGCCACCAGCAGAGGGACAGGGGGTATCAATGAGCAGTTCTTC

j_gene: TRBJ1-1
abundance: few
d_gene: .
v_gene: TRBV6-5
CDR3aa: CASRYTGGPNTEAFF
CDR3nt: TGTGCCAGCAGGTACACAGGAGGGCCGAACACTGAAGCTTTCTTT

j_gene: TRBJ1-5
abundance: .
d_gene: .
v_gene: TRBV5-4
CDR3aa: CASSIQGSNQPQHF
CDR3nt: TGTGCCAGCAGCATACAGGGAAGCAATCAGCCCCAGCATTTT

j_gene: TRBJ1-2
abundance: once
d_gene: .
v_gene: TRBV2
CDR3aa: CASSERAGWDGYTF
CDR3nt: TGTGCCAGCAGTGAACGGGCAGGGTGGGATGGCTACACCTTC

j_gene: TRBJ1-1
abundance: .
d_gene: .
v_gene: TRBV2
CDR3aa: CASRERGGKANEAFF
CDR3nt: TGTGCCAGCAGAGAGAGAGGAGGGAAGGCGAATGAAGCTTTCTTT

j_gene: TRBJ1-2
abundance: .
d_gene: .
v_gene: TRBV7-9
CDR3aa: CASSLDEDGYTF
CDR3nt: TGTGCCAGCAGCTTAGATGAGGATGGCTACACCTTC

j_gene: TRBJ2-5
abundance: .
d_gene: TRBD2
v_gene: TRBV11-1
CDR3aa: CASSLVTSSGSGFGETQYF
CDR3nt: TGTGCCAGCAGCTTAGTAACGTCTAGCGGGAGTGGGTTTGGTGAGACCCAGTACTTC

j_gene: TRBJ2-3
abundance: .
d_gene: .
v_gene: TRBV6-4
CDR3aa: CASSVLGASTDTQYF
CDR3nt: TGTGCCAGCAGTGTTCTGGGCGCGAGCACAGATACGCAGTATTTT

j_gene: TRBJ1-1
abundance: .
d_gene: .
v_gene: TRBV5-5
CDR3aa: CASSLGPNTEAFF
CDR3nt: TGTGCCAGCAGCTTGGGACCCAACACTGAAGCTTTCTTT

j_gene: TRBJ1-2
abundance: once
d_gene: .
v_gene: TRBV25-1
CDR3aa: CASSGLGNYGYTF
CDR3nt: TGTGCCAGCAGTGGGTTGGGGAACTATGGCTACACCTTC

j_gene: TRBJ2-2
abundance: few
d_gene: TRBD1
v_gene: TRBV30
CDR3aa: CSGTGLTGELFF
CDR3nt: TGCTCCGGGACAGGGCTCACCGGGGAGCTGTTTTTT